The 10 T cell receptor beta chains given below trace back to one sample, sequenced in a study of control samples from healthy donors and cancer patients. Clones were sequenced by immunoSEQ multiplex PCR, and TCRdb holds only the in-frame ones, with some missing. The table has tens of thousands of clones, roughly 90% seen once; the top ten hold 4%. The source material was blood. The receptors were sampled from a woman aged 50 to 60 in good health.

V is TRBV19 and J is TRBJ2-7; no definite D call. The CDR3 sequence is 14 residues long. The V gene lost 3 bases and the J gene lost 6 bases, with 15 bases spanning the gap. Looked up from germline, CDR1 is LNHDA and CDR2 is SQIVND (reference sequence). The CDR3 DNA is TGTGCCAGTAGTATCTCCGTAGGGCGAGGCGAGCAGTACTTC. Translating it yields CASSISVGRGEQYF.

This chain joins TRBV5-4 and TRBJ2-7, with TRBD1 matching 7 bases. Germline lookup yields CDR1 SGHNT and CDR2 YYREEE (reference sequence). This CDR3 contains 15 residues. Trimming at V came to 4 bases and at J to 5 bases, leaving 12 bases not matched to a gene. The CDR3 loop is CASSQPGQQKDEQYF. CDR3 DNA: TGTGCCAGCAGCCAACCGGGACAGCAAAAGGACGAGCAGTACTTC.

The gene calls are TRBV3-1 (or the pseudogene TRBV3-2) and TRBJ2-3; TRBD2 aligns across 9 bases. The ends lost 2 bases at V and 4 bases at J; junction bases unmatched: 13. CDR1 is LGHDT and CDR2 is YNNKEL in the germline V gene (reference sequence). The CDR3 extends over 18 amino acids. CDR3 protein: CASSQRAHRGRAADTQYF. CDR3 coding DNA: TGTGCCAGCAGCCAACGTGCTCACCGCGGGAGGGCGGCAGATACGCAGTATTTT.

This clone came up once. The chain is built from TRBV4-1 and TRBJ2-7; D is possibly TRBD2 (5 bases). The CDR3 covers 15 residues. Per germline, CDR1 MGHRA and CDR2 YSYEKL. V gave up 4 bases and J gave up 2 bases, with 15 bases separating them. The CDR3 here is CASSRFYTGTYEQYF. The DNA of the CDR3 is TGCGCCAGCAGCCGATTTTACACGGGGACCTACGAGCAGTACTTC.

The chain is built from TRBV10-3 and TRBJ2-1, with 14 nucleotides matching TRBD2. V shed 10 bases and J 6 bases; nucleotides not matched to a gene: 11. In germline, CDR1 is ENHRY, CDR2 SYGVKD. The CDR3 is made up of 16 amino acids. CDR3 residues: CATSQTGTSGSNEQFF. The CDR3 DNA is TGTGCCACCTCTCAAACCGGGACTAGCGGGAGCAATGAGCAGTTCTTC.

This chain links TRBV15 with TRBJ2-1; 11 positions match TRBD2. The CDR3 runs to 15 residues. V shed 7 bases, J shed 7 bases, and the junction held 9 bases outside the gene matches. Germline values: CDR1 LNHNV, CDR2 YYDKDF (reference sequence). CDR3 in amino acids: CATKLLGTSGNEQFF. The CDR3 bases are TGTGCCACCAAGCTACTCGGGACTAGCGGAAATGAGCAGTTCTTC.

The rearrangement joins TRBV11-2 to TRBJ1-3, with D possibly being TRBD1 (5 bases). Germline CDR1 reads SGHAT; CDR2 reads FQNNGV. V was cut by 0 bases and J by 4 bases, with 10 bases left in between. The CDR3 extends over 15 amino acids. CDR3 region: CASSLDWGFGNTIYF. The CDR3 region has the DNA TGTGCCAGCAGCTTAGATTGGGGGTTCGGAAACACCATATATTTT.

The genes are TRBV7-3 and TRBJ2-1; D is perhaps TRBD2 (6 bases). The V end was cut by 5 bases, the J end by 8 bases, with 16 bases between. Germline CDR1 SGHTA, CDR2 FQGTGA. CDR3 length equals 14 residues. CDR3 bases: TGTGCCAGCAGCCCGGAGGGCCGTTTTTATGAGCAGTTCTTC. This translates into CASSPEGRFYEQFF.

This clone was observed once. The chain carries TRBV27 and TRBJ2-2, with 7 bases aligning to TRBD1. V lost 5 bases and J lost 2; bases outside the gene matches: 8. In germline, CDR1 is MNHEY, CDR2 SMNVEV (reference sequence). The CDR3 consists of 16 residues. Here the CDR3 DNA reads TGTGCCAGCAGTCCAAAAAGACAGGGTAACACCGGGGAGCTGTTTTTT. Its translation is CASSPKRQGNTGELFF.

The chain uses TRBV5-1 and TRBJ2-2; 9 positions match TRBD2. Germline values: CDR1 SGHRS, CDR2 YFSETQ. The trim removed 4 bases at V and 3 bases at J, leaving 7 bases unmatched. CDR3 size: 16 residues. The CDR3 loop is CASSPVAGADTGELFF. The DNA of the CDR3 is TGCGCCAGCAGCCCGGTAGCGGGGGCAGACACCGGGGAGCTGTTTTTT.